This is a list of T cell receptor beta chains from one sample in a study of identifying expanded T cells in peripheral blood. Sequenced by immunoSEQ multiplex PCR; TCRdb stores in-frame clones only, minus some. The sample has 51,000 or so clones, 82% seen once; the top ten hold approximately 15%. Sequenced material: blood. The receptors here all came from a person aged 18 to 75 in good health. CDR3s include the opening cysteine and the closing phenylalanine or tryptophan. The D gene is left open where the match is weak. Only some rows state a clone size, as once, few, many or a class for expanded clones.

J: TRBJ2-3
length: 15
V: TRBV11-2
D: TRBD1
size: once
CDR3: CASSSPRTGTDTQYF
DNA: TGTGCCAGCAGCTCTCCCCGGACAGGGACAGATACGCAGTATTTT

J: TRBJ2-3
length: 14
V: TRBV6-5
D: .
size: .
CDR3: CASSYKVGTDTQYF
DNA: TGTGCCAGCAGTTATAAGGTGGGCACAGATACGCAGTATTTT

J: TRBJ2-3
length: 12
V: TRBV5-1
D: .
size: once
CDR3: CASSISTDTQYF
DNA: TGCGCCAGCAGCATTAGCACAGATACGCAGTATTTT

J: TRBJ1-5
length: 14
V: TRBV6-1
D: .
size: few
CDR3: CASSLTDFDQPQHF
DNA: TGTGCCAGCAGTCTGACCGATTTTGATCAGCCCCAGCATTTT

J: TRBJ2-3
length: 14
V: TRBV5-1
D: TRBD1
size: .
CDR3: CASSSGQGTDTQYF
DNA: TGCGCCAGCAGCTCCGGACAGGGGACAGATACGCAGTATTTT

J: TRBJ2-5
length: 15
V: TRBV6-4
D: TRBD2
size: .
CDR3: CASSETSGGAETQYF
DNA: TGTGCCAGCAGTGAAACTAGCGGGGGGGCTGAGACCCAGTACTTC

J: TRBJ1-1
length: 15
V: TRBV5-1
D: .
size: .
CDR3: CASSLDTGGGTEAFF
DNA: TGCGCCAGCAGCTTGGATACGGGAGGCGGCACTGAAGCTTTCTTT

J: TRBJ1-5
length: 12
V: TRBV2
D: .
size: few
CDR3: CASSDPNQPQHF
DNA: TGTGCCAGCAGTGATCCCAATCAGCCCCAGCATTTT

J: TRBJ2-2
length: 16
V: TRBV5-1
D: TRBD2
size: .
CDR3: CASSLLLAGAVGELFF
DNA: TGCGCCAGCAGCTTGTTACTAGCGGGAGCAGTCGGGGAGCTGTTTTTT

J: TRBJ1-5
length: 15
V: TRBV28
D: .
size: .
CDR3: CASSPGGAGNQPQHF
DNA: TGTGCCAGCAGCCCCGGGGGGGCGGGAAATCAGCCCCAGCATTTT

J: TRBJ2-3
length: 17
V: TRBV5-4
D: TRBD2
size: once
CDR3: CASSLGGAGPSTDTQYF
DNA: TGTGCCAGCAGCCTCGGGGGGGCGGGCCCTAGCACAGATACGCAGTATTTT

J: TRBJ2-1
length: 17
V: TRBV7-8
D: TRBD1
size: .
CDR3: CASSLGLGQGARNEQFF
DNA: TGTGCCAGCAGCTTAGGCTTGGGACAGGGGGCGAGGAATGAGCAGTTCTTC

J: TRBJ1-4
length: 16
V: TRBV7-8
D: .
size: .
CDR3: CASSSQGRPSNEKLFF
DNA: TGTGCCAGCAGCTCCCAGGGGCGCCCATCTAATGAAAAACTGTTTTTT

J: TRBJ2-1
length: 13
V: TRBV5-6
D: .
size: .
CDR3: CASSRPAGNEQFF
DNA: TGTGCCAGCAGCCGGCCTGCAGGGAATGAGCAGTTCTTC

J: TRBJ2-5
length: 15
V: TRBV5-6
D: .
size: .
CDR3: CASSLALGQGETQYF
DNA: TGTGCCAGCAGCTTGGCCCTGGGACAAGGAGAGACCCAGTACTTC

J: TRBJ1-1
length: 14
V: TRBV28
D: TRBD1
size: .
CDR3: CASFSTGGFTEAFF
DNA: TGTGCCAGCTTCTCGACAGGGGGTTTCACTGAAGCTTTCTTT

J: TRBJ2-3
length: 13
V: TRBV27
D: .
size: few
CDR3: CASSLGVTDTQYF
DNA: TGTGCCAGCAGTTTAGGGGTCACAGATACGCAGTATTTT

J: TRBJ1-5
length: 15
V: TRBV15
D: .
size: .
CDR3: CATSSDGYSNQPQHF
DNA: TGTGCCACCAGCAGTGACGGGTATAGCAATCAGCCCCAGCATTTT